These T cell receptor beta chains were read from a single sample in a study of cytomegalovirus exposure and HLA in healthy donors. Here immunoSEQ multiplex PCR was the method, and the copy in TCRdb shows in-frame clones only, minus some. This sample has 150,000 to 200,000 clones, with around 85% found just once. The sequencing input was PBMCs. The receptor set was obtained from a man aged 18 to 30 in good health and CMV-seropositive. CDR3s include the opening cysteine and the closing phenylalanine or tryptophan. A D gene is named only where the DNA matches it firmly. The size of a clone is reported for some rows only, either as once, few or many, or as a class for expanded clones.

clone_size: -
v_call: TRBV7-6
j_call: TRBJ2-2
d_call: TRBD2
cdr3_nt: TGTGCCAGCAGCGACGGGACTAGCGGAGCGCATAACACCGGGGAGCTGTTTTTT
cdr3_aa: CASSDGTSGAHNTGELFF

clone_size: -
v_call: TRBV7-2
j_call: TRBJ2-3
d_call: TRBD2
cdr3_nt: TGTGCCAGCAGCTTCGGACTAGCGGGGGGGCCTTTGGCGCAGTATTTT
cdr3_aa: CASSFGLAGGPLAQYF

clone_size: -
v_call: TRBV2
j_call: TRBJ1-1
d_call: TRBD1
cdr3_nt: TGTGCCAGCAGAAAGACAGGGGGCAGTGGCACTGAAGCTTTCTTT
cdr3_aa: CASRKTGGSGTEAFF

clone_size: few
v_call: TRBV25-1
j_call: TRBJ2-2
d_call: -
cdr3_nt: TGTGCCAGCAGTCACAGGGTGGGAAACGGGGAGCTGTTTTTT
cdr3_aa: CASSHRVGNGELFF

clone_size: -
v_call: TRBV7-9
j_call: TRBJ2-4
d_call: -
cdr3_nt: TGTGCCAGCACTGGGGGGTCCCCTGGGGGAAACATTCAGTACTTC
cdr3_aa: CASTGGSPGGNIQYF

clone_size: -
v_call: TRBV5-5
j_call: TRBJ2-5
d_call: -
cdr3_nt: TGTGCCAGCAGCCCAGGACTGGGGGAGACCCAGTACTTC
cdr3_aa: CASSPGLGETQYF

clone_size: -
v_call: TRBV27
j_call: TRBJ2-7
d_call: -
cdr3_nt: TGTGCCAGCAGTTTATCGAGCGGTTCCGGCTTCGGAACGCAGTACTTC
cdr3_aa: CASSLSSGSGFGTQYF

clone_size: -
v_call: TRBV19
j_call: TRBJ2-3
d_call: TRBD2
cdr3_nt: TGTGCCAGTGACCTAGCGGGGGCCGGGGATACGCAGTATTTT
cdr3_aa: CASDLAGAGDTQYF

clone_size: -
v_call: TRBV18
j_call: TRBJ1-1
d_call: -
cdr3_nt: TGTGCCAGCTCACGCGACGAGGGGGCTGAAGCTTTCTTT
cdr3_aa: CASSRDEGAEAFF

clone_size: -
v_call: TRBV5-4
j_call: TRBJ2-7
d_call: -
cdr3_nt: TGTGCCAGCAGCTTGGGGACAGTTAGCTCCTACGAGCAGTACTTC
cdr3_aa: CASSLGTVSSYEQYF

clone_size: -
v_call: TRBV11-3
j_call: TRBJ2-7
d_call: TRBD1
cdr3_nt: TGTGCCAGCAGCTATTTCGACAGGGGCTACGAGCAGTACTTC
cdr3_aa: CASSYFDRGYEQYF

clone_size: -
v_call: TRBV18
j_call: TRBJ2-3
d_call: -
cdr3_nt: TGTGCCAGCTCACCTCCCGGGAGCACAGATACGCAGTATTTT
cdr3_aa: CASSPPGSTDTQYF

clone_size: -
v_call: TRBV27
j_call: TRBJ1-1
d_call: TRBD1
cdr3_nt: TGTGCCAGCAGCTCTGGACAGGGGATCAAGGAAGCTTTCTTT
cdr3_aa: CASSSGQGIKEAFF

clone_size: -
v_call: TRBV7-2
j_call: TRBJ2-7
d_call: TRBD2
cdr3_nt: TGTGCCAGCAGCTTTAGCGGGGGGCCCCCCTACGAGCAGTACTTC
cdr3_aa: CASSFSGGPPYEQYF

clone_size: -
v_call: TRBV27
j_call: TRBJ2-7
d_call: TRBD1
cdr3_nt: TGTGCCAGCAGTTTGGACAGGGGGTCCTACGAGCAGTACTTC
cdr3_aa: CASSLDRGSYEQYF

clone_size: -
v_call: TRBV28
j_call: TRBJ2-1
d_call: -
cdr3_nt: TGTGCCAGCAGTTCCCCCGACGGGGGAAGGAGAAATGAGCAGTTCTTC
cdr3_aa: CASSSPDGGRRNEQFF